A selection of T cell receptor beta chains follows, all from one sample in a study of blood T cells in healthy people across ages. TCRdb ran MiXCR on the 5' RACE reads and lists one entry per CDR3 protein. The table includes 750,000 to 950,000 distinct CDR3 sequences, 20% to 30% detected once. These same data were also listed under a study on T cells of mothers and their children.

The sample was blood. All receptors come from a boy aged 5 to 17 in good health. CDR3s include the opening cysteine and the closing phenylalanine or tryptophan. A D gene is named only where the DNA matches it firmly. Size is omitted from some rows. Given values are once, few, many or a class for expanded clones.

j_call,d_call,clone_size,v_call,cdr3_nt,cdr3_aa
TRBJ2-5,-,many,TRBV7-2,TGTGCCAGCAGCTTAGATTTGCAATCGGGGACCCAGTACTTC,CASSLDLQSGTQYF
TRBJ2-1,-,few,TRBV4-1,TGCGCCAGCAGCCAAGGGATGGGGAAGAGCTCCTACAATGAGCAGTTCTTC,CASSQGMGKSSYNEQFF
TRBJ1-2,-,-,TRBV10-3,TGTGCCATCAGTGAGTCAGTGGACTATGGCTACACCTTC,CAISESVDYGYTF
TRBJ1-4,-,few,TRBV28,TGTGCCAGCAGTTCGGGGACACCTGTTGAAAAACTGTTTTTT,CASSSGTPVEKLFF
TRBJ2-5,TRBD2,-,TRBV20-1,TGCAGTGCTCCCGCAGCGGGGGCGGAGACCCAGTACTTC,CSAPAAGAETQYF
TRBJ2-5,-,few,TRBV6-1,TGTGCCAGCAGTGACCCGGGACACTCCCCACAAGAGACCCAGTACTTC,CASSDPGHSPQETQYF
TRBJ2-4,-,-,TRBV12-3/TRBV12-4,TGCGCCAGCAGTCATTACAGGGTTCCCAAAAACATTCAGTACTTC,CASSHYRVPKNIQYF
TRBJ2-5,-,few,TRBV7-2,TGTGCCAGCAGCTTCGGGCCAGAAGAGACCCAGTACTTC,CASSFGPEETQYF
TRBJ1-2,-,few,TRBV6-6,TGTGCCAGCAGTGGGACATACTATGGCTACACCTTC,CASSGTYYGYTF
TRBJ1-4,-,few,TRBV21-1,TGTGCCAGCAGCGGATCTCCGGGACCCCCCGGGAAAAAACTGTTTTTT,CASSGSPGPPGKKLFF
TRBJ1-2,TRBD1,-,TRBV12-3/TRBV12-4,TGTGCCAGCAGCGAGTACAGGGGGAACTATGGCTACACCTTC,CASSEYRGNYGYTF
TRBJ2-2,-,few,TRBV5-1,TGCGCCAGCAGCGGCTCAGGAAATCGGGGGGAGCTGTTTTTT,CASSGSGNRGELFF
TRBJ2-3,-,few,TRBV6-5,TGTGCCAGCAGCGTCGGGACCGCACGGAGAGATACGCAGTATTTT,CASSVGTARRDTQYF
TRBJ2-1,TRBD1,-,TRBV10-3,TGTGCCATCACGGGACAGCTTTACAATGAGCAGTTCTTC,CAITGQLYNEQFF
TRBJ1-3,-,few,TRBV10-3,TGTGCCATCAGTGAGGGAAGAGACTCTGGAAACACCATATATTTT,CAISEGRDSGNTIYF
TRBJ1-3,-,few,TRBV6-1,TGTGCCAGCATTCTCCAGGGGCACCGAAACACCATATATTTT,CASILQGHRNTIYF
TRBJ2-1,TRBD2,-,TRBV7-9,TGTGCCAGCAGCCGACACCGGGCTAGCGGGGTTTACAATGAGCAGTTCTTC,CASSRHRASGVYNEQFF
TRBJ2-5,-,many,TRBV5-1,TGCGCCAGCAGCATCCAAGAGACCCAGTACTTC,CASSIQETQYF
TRBJ1-2,-,-,TRBV6-6,TGTGCCAGCAGTTGGGGGGGCTCGGGTATCTATGGCTACACCTTC,CASSWGGSGIYGYTF
TRBJ2-6,TRBD1,-,TRBV28,TGTGCCAGCAGGACACCGGGACAGGACTCTGGGGCCAACGTCCTGACTTTC,CASRTPGQDSGANVLTF
TRBJ1-5,-,few,TRBV28,TGTGCCAGCAGTTCTATCACCCTCGGGACACCCATCAAGCCCCAGCATTTT,CASSSITLGTPIKPQHF
TRBJ1-4,-,-,TRBV29-1,TGCAGCGTTCTCTCAACTAATGAAAAACTGTTTTTT,CSVLSTNEKLFF